This T cell receptor beta chain was retrieved from a study of blood T cell repertoires in COVID-19. Study information: The United States, Italy and Spain provided the acute and convalescent COVID-19 samples. Sources were T cells, B-cell-depleted T cells, or PBMCs; the material itself was cDNA or gDNA.

V shed 8 bases and J shed 9 bases, with 14 bases lying between them. The germline V gene encodes CDR1 KGHSH and CDR2 LQKENI. The CDR3 totals 12 residues. Authors' analysis steps: Estimation of nucleated cell counts was performed using reference gene primer amplification. Libraries were prepared by immunoSEQ multiplex PCR; TCRdb keeps only in-frame clonotypes and omits some of them. The V and J calls and clone size are taken from that table; D and trimming were inferred from the DNA. The profile covers about 240,000 clones, with 82% appearing a single time and 3.4% taken by the ten largest. Sequencing was carried out using peripheral blood. The gene calls are TRBV18 and TRBJ2-1; D is possibly TRBD2 (6 bases). This TCR was recovered from a woman between 18 and 30 years old with acute or convalescent COVID-19. The CDR3 spells CASAREPIEQFF. The CDR3 nucleotides read TGTGCCAGCGCCCGGGAGCCTATTGAGCAGTTCTTC.